This TCR beta chain was identified in a study of breast tumors, draining lymph nodes, adjacent tissues. Study observations and caveats: Tumor repertoires ranked between lymph nodes and nontumor tissue in diversity, with V and J gene preferences.

In TCRdb, the multiplex PCR reads were re-called with MiXCR into one record per CDR3 protein. The sample consists of some 150,000 distinct CDR3 sequences, approximately 33% of them appearing once. The V gene lost 3 bases and the J gene lost 3 bases, with 10 bases spanning the gap. CDR3 length: 14 amino acids. Germline loops: CDR1 SGHRS, CDR2 YFSETQ. There are many counts of this clonotype. As yet, its antigen is unknown. Samples came from axillary lymph nodes draining the breast cancer. The chain combines TRBV5-1 with TRBJ2-1, with D maybe TRBD1 (6 bases). This clonotype was obtained from a female donor with breast cancer. Some clones in this sample may be carry-over from other donors' samples. Sequencing was carried out using axillary lymph node tissue. CDR3 loop: CASSSQGGYNEQFF. The CDR3 nucleotides are TGCGCCAGCAGCTCCCAAGGGGGCTACAATGAGCAGTTCTTC.